These 24 T cell receptor beta chains came from one sample sequenced in a study of CD8 T cells in ankylosing spondylitis. MiXCR, applied by TCRdb to the 5' RACE reads, yields one record per CDR3 protein. This sample has approximately 260,000 distinct CDR3 sequences, with 8.6% found just once. The sequencing input was blood, either unsorted or a sorted T cell fraction (not recorded which). Receptor source: a male donor with ankylosing spondylitis or in good health (not recorded which).

This clonotype was seen repeatedly, ten times or more. The chain recombines TRBV6-2 or TRBV6-3 with TRBJ2-7, with TRBD1 matching over 9 bases. The CDR3 totals 15 residues. Unmatched junction bases numbered 5, after V lost 2 bases and J lost 3 bases. Germline V gene lookup returns CDR1 MNHEY and CDR2 SVGEGT. The CDR3 region is CASSYLTGGIYEQYF. CDR3 bases: TGTGCCAGCAGTTACCTGACAGGGGGTATCTACGAGCAGTACTTC.

This clonotype has ten or more counts. This chain uses TRBV20-1 with TRBJ2-4; D is unclear. Germline assignment: CDR1 DFQATT and CDR2 SNEGSKA (reference sequence). The length of the CDR3 is 14 residues. Trimming removed 0 bases at V and 1 base at J, with 7 bases between. The CDR3 is CSARDTLAKNIQYF. In DNA form, the CDR3 reads TGCAGTGCTAGAGATACCCTGGCCAAAAACATTCAGTACTTC.

This clonotype was observed a few times. The gene calls are TRBV4-3 and TRBJ1-1; D uncertain. The CDR3 loop spans 15 amino acids. The germline V gene encodes CDR1 LGHNA and CDR2 YSLEER. Trimming removed 4 bases from V and 0 bases from J, with 12 bases in between. The CDR3 sequence is CASSLGLVMNTEAFF. DNA of the CDR3: TGCGCCAGCAGCCTAGGACTCGTTATGAACACTGAAGCTTTCTTT.

This clonotype was detected many times. The chain carries TRBV12-3 or TRBV12-4 and TRBJ1-2; D is perhaps TRBD1 (6 bases). The CDR3 is made up of 13 amino acids. The V end was cut by 3 bases, the J end by 4 bases, with 9 bases between. The CDR3 is CASSFRRGYGYTF. In DNA, the CDR3 is TGTGCCAGCAGTTTTCGCAGGGGCTATGGCTACACCTTC.

This clonotype was seen many times. V is TRBV7-3 and J is TRBJ2-1; no reliable D call. The length of the CDR3 is 14 residues. V was shortened by 7 bases and J by 7 bases, with 17 bases between the two germline ends. Germline V gives CDR1 SGHTA, CDR2 FQGTGA. The CDR3 here is CASTQGRLGNEQFF. CDR3 DNA: TGTGCCAGCACCCAAGGAAGGCTGGGGAATGAGCAGTTCTTC.

This clonotype was counted many times. V and J are TRBV20-1 and TRBJ2-3, with 9 bases fitting TRBD1. The V gene end was trimmed by 6 bases and the J gene end by 5 bases; junction bases not matched to a gene: 9. Germline CDR1 and CDR2: DFQATT and SNEGSKA (reference sequence). The CDR3 has 14 residues. CDR3 in DNA: TGCAGTGCAAGGACAGGGGCCGGGGTAGATACGCAGTATTTT. This encodes CSARTGAGVDTQYF.

A note on this clonotype: A much larger clonotype is one base distant, so this may be a read error. The rearrangement links TRBV12-3 or TRBV12-4 to TRBJ1-2, with a possible D match to TRBD1 (5 bases). The CDR3 consists of 15 residues. CDR3 residues: CASSLARSGVNGSTF. In nucleotides, the CDR3 is TGTGCCAGCAGTTTAGCCCGGTCGGGGGTAAATGGCTCCACCTTC.

Ten or more counts support this clonotype. The chain couples TRBV12-3 or TRBV12-4 to TRBJ1-5; D remains ambiguous. The CDR3 has 17 amino acids. V lost 3 bases and J 1 base, leaving 16 bases between the germline ends. CDR3: CASSFTGGRGSNQPQHF. The CDR3 DNA reads as TGTGCCAGCAGTTTTACGGGCGGCCGAGGGAGCAATCAGCCCCAGCATTTT.

This clonotype was detected ten times or more. This chain uses TRBV11-3 with TRBJ2-5; the D call may be TRBD1 or TRBD2 (8 bases each). The germline V and J ends were trimmed by 6 bases and 5 bases, with 28 bases remaining between them. The germline V gene has CDR1 SGHNT and CDR2 YENEEA. This CDR3 region has 18 residues. CDR3 sequence reads: CASRNSGGTGFLRETQYF. As DNA, the CDR3 is TGTGCCAGCAGGAACTCGGGAGGGACAGGATTCCTAAGGGAGACCCAGTACTTC.

A remark on this clonotype: A much larger clone differs by one base, so this may be a read error. The chain links TRBV4-3 to TRBJ1-5, with D perhaps matching TRBD1 (6 bases). The CDR3 is 15 residues long. Germline CDR1 and CDR2: LGHNA and YSLEER. Trimming removed 1 base from V and 7 bases from J, with 14 bases in between. This chain's CDR3 is CASSQARTANQPQHF. CDR3 DNA sequence: TGCGCCAGCAGCCAAGCCCGGACAGCCAACCAGCCCCAGCATTTT.

The chain is built from TRBV4-1 and TRBJ1-3; D is ambiguous. CDR3 length: 16 residues. Trimming removed 1 base from V and 4 bases from J, with 14 bases in between. Germline CDR1 reads MGHRA; CDR2 reads YSYEKL. CDR3 coding DNA: TGCGCCAGCAGCCAAGGGCACGGGGATGTCGGAAACACCATATATTTT. Translation gives CASSQGHGDVGNTIYF.

In this sample, this clonotype turned up a few times. CDR3 nucleotides: TGTGCCAGCAGCTTATTCCGGGGGGACTACAATGAGCAGTTCTTC. It codes for CASSLFRGDYNEQFF. The rearrangement links TRBV7-2 to TRBJ2-1, with 7 bases identical to TRBD2. CDR1 SGHTA and CDR2 FQGNSA come from the germline V gene. This CDR3 is built from 15 residues. Losses at the gene ends were 2 bases for V and 3 bases for J; bases not matched to a gene: 4. Full variable domain (remainder filled in from reference TRBV7-2 and TRBJ2-1): GAGVSQSPSNKVTEKGKDVELRCDPISGHTALYWYRQSLGQGLEFLIYFQGNSAPDKSGLPSDRFSAERTGGSVSTLTIQRTQQEDSAVYLCASSLFRGDYNEQFFGPGTRLTVL.

This clonotype was counted many times. V gene TRBV4-3 combines with J gene TRBJ2-1, with D possibly being TRBD1 (5 bases). V lost 0 bases and J 5 bases, leaving 8 bases between the germline ends. The CDR3 consists of 14 residues. Germline V lookup: CDR1 LGHNA, CDR2 YSLEER. Here the CDR3 reads CASSQDEQDNEQFF. The CDR3 DNA reads as TGCGCCAGCAGCCAAGATGAACAGGACAATGAGCAGTTCTTC.

This clonotype was seen at least ten times. The chain carries TRBV5-1 and TRBJ2-1; TRBD2 agrees at 7 bases. The ends lost 4 bases at V and 0 bases at J; junction bases unmatched: 7. CDR1 SGHRS and CDR2 YFSETQ come from the germline V gene. CDR3 length: 16 amino acids. CDR3 sequence: CASSRTGGGSYNEQFF. In nucleotides, the CDR3 is TGCGCCAGCAGCCGGACTGGGGGGGGCTCCTACAATGAGCAGTTCTTC. The full variable domain, rest sourced from reference TRBV5-1 and TRBJ2-1, is KAGVTQTPRYLIKTRGQQVTLSCSPISGHRSVSWYQQTPGQGLQFLFEYFSETQRNKGNFPGRFSGRQFSNSRSEMNVSTLELGDSALYLCASSRTGGGSYNEQFFGPGTRLTVL.

The chain has TRBV7-2 and TRBJ2-1; D is unresolved. This CDR3 contains 13 residues. Germline V gives CDR1 SGHTA, CDR2 FQGNSA. V lost 3 bases to trimming and J lost 2 bases, with 5 bases between them. The chain's CDR3 is CASSFDPYNEQFF. CDR3 sequence (DNA): TGTGCCAGCAGCTTCGACCCCTACAATGAGCAGTTCTTC.

Concerning this clonotype: This sequence may be a read error, since a much larger clone differs from it by one base. The rearrangement uses TRBV5-1 and TRBJ2-1, with a weak D call TRBD1 (5 bases). The germline V and J ends were trimmed by 4 bases and 1 base, with 15 bases remaining between them. The CDR3 has 16 residues. Looked up from germline, CDR1 is SGHRS and CDR2 is YFSETQ. The CDR3 DNA reads as TGCGCCAGCAGCCCGACGGTGGGGCATTCCTACAATGAGCAGTTCTTC. Its translation: CASSPTVGHSYNEQFF.

In this sample, this clonotype turned up many times. The chain uses TRBV24-1 and TRBJ2-3; either TRBD1 or TRBD2 may supply D (5 bases each). The CDR3 consists of 13 residues. CDR1 and CDR2 (germline): KGHDR, SFDVKD. The V gene lost 3 bases and the J gene lost 5 bases, with 8 bases spanning the gap. In DNA form, the CDR3 reads TGTGCCACCAGTGATCGGGACGGAGATACGCAGTATTTT. Translation: CATSDRDGDTQYF.

The chain combines TRBV5-1 with TRBJ1-1, with unresolved D. This CDR3 has 13 amino acids. V lost 5 bases and J lost 1, with 9 bases in between. Germline CDR1 reads SGHRS; CDR2 reads YFSETQ. The CDR3 reads CASRISENTEAFF. The CDR3 coding sequence is TGCGCCAGCAGAATATCCGAGAACACTGAAGCTTTCTTT.

There are many counts of this clonotype. The chain employs TRBV9 and TRBJ2-1, with 10 bases fitting TRBD2. CDR1 and CDR2 from the germline V gene are SGDLS and YYNGEE. J lost 2 bases, V lost 3 bases, and 11 bases had no gene match. The CDR3 is made up of 18 amino acids. CDR3 sequence reads: CASSATSGARTAYNEQFF. The CDR3, as DNA: TGTGCCAGCAGCGCCACTAGCGGGGCCCGTACAGCCTACAATGAGCAGTTCTTC.

J is TRBJ1-1 and V is TRBV20-1; 7 bases fit TRBD1. J lost 5 bases, V lost 5 bases, and 5 bases had no gene match. CDR1 DFQATT and CDR2 SNEGSKA come from the germline V gene (reference sequence). CDR3 length equals 12 residues. The CDR3 sequence is CSALPGGTEAFF. The CDR3 DNA sequence: TGCAGTGCTCTCCCAGGGGGAACTGAAGCTTTCTTT.

The V and J genes are TRBV20-1 and TRBJ2-3; 7 nucleotides line up with TRBD2. Germline-derived CDR1 and CDR2 are DFQATT and SNEGSKA (reference sequence). The CDR3 length is 16 residues. V lost 2 bases and J lost 3; bases outside the gene matches: 11. Written as DNA, the CDR3 is TGCAGTGCTAGACACCTAAAGGGAGGGAGTACAGATACGCAGTATTTT. Encoded protein: CSARHLKGGSTDTQYF.

This clonotype showed up many times. The chain uses TRBV6-5 and TRBJ1-4, with D maybe TRBD1 (5 bases). The CDR3 loop spans 16 amino acids. Trimming removed 0 bases from V and 3 bases from J, with 11 bases in between. Germline CDR1 and CDR2: MNHEY and SVGAGI. The CDR3 protein is CASSYSLTAPNEKLFF. In nucleotides, the CDR3 is TGTGCCAGCAGTTACTCCTTGACAGCACCTAATGAAAAACTGTTTTTT.

This clonotype was picked up many times. The chain employs TRBV20-1 and TRBJ1-1, with D perhaps matching TRBD1 (5 bases). The CDR3 totals 14 residues. The germline V gene encodes CDR1 DFQATT and CDR2 SNEGSKA (reference sequence). V was trimmed by 1 base and J by 0 bases, leaving 9 bases between them. CDR3 in amino acids: CSARVGDMNTEAFF. CDR3 sequence (DNA): TGCAGTGCTAGAGTGGGGGATATGAACACTGAAGCTTTCTTT.

This clonotype has ten or more counts. CDR3 bases: TGCAGTGCTAGAGATTTTACGGGAGGGGGATATACGCAGTATTTT. Translation gives CSARDFTGGGYTQYF. The rearrangement links TRBV20-1 to TRBJ2-3, with 8 bases that match TRBD2. Germline assignment: CDR1 DFQATT and CDR2 SNEGSKA (reference sequence). The J segment lost 7 bases and the V segment lost 0 bases, leaving 9 bases of the junction unmatched. The CDR3 runs 15 residues.